These 32 T cell receptor beta chains were all obtained from the same sample, sequenced in a study of cytomegalovirus exposure and HLA in healthy donors. The PCR was carried out with 60 Vbeta primers and 13 Jbeta primers. The method was immunoSEQ multiplex PCR; TCRdb's version includes in-frame clones alone and lacks a portion of them. The sample contains under 150,000 clones, roughly three quarters of which appear only once. Sample: PBMCs. These receptors were taken from a woman aged 45 to 65 in good health and CMV-seronegative.

Only one count was recorded for this clone. The junction and the germline gene differ at one end; a read error may be behind it. The same CDR3 also results from other DNA sequences found in this sample. CDR3 loop: CASSGLGGAEAFF. The CDR3 DNA is TGCGCCAGCAGCGGCCTGGGGGGGGCTGAGGCTTTCTTT. The V gene is TRBV10-2, the J gene TRBJ1-1, with D possibly TRBD1 on 6 matching bases. CDR3 size: 13 residues. Germline CDR1 reads WSHSY; CDR2 reads SAAADI.

This clone was detected once. This sequence joins TRBV5-4 and TRBJ1-6; the D is unclear. CDR3 length: 16 amino acids. Germline CDR1 reads SGHNT; CDR2 reads YYREEE (reference sequence). V shed 0 bases and J shed 5 bases, with 12 bases lying between them. DNA for the CDR3: TGTGCCAGCAGCTTGGAAACAGACCCTAATAATTCACCCCTCCACTTT. Translated: CASSLETDPNNSPLHF.

This clone occurred a few times. V usage is TRBV5-1 and J usage is TRBJ2-7; D remains ambiguous. Per the germline V gene, CDR1 is SGHRS and CDR2 is YFSETQ. This CDR3 is 13 amino acids long. Trimming pared 1 base from V and 2 bases from J, leaving 7 bases between. Here the CDR3 reads CASSLTPTYEQYF. CDR3 sequence (DNA): TGCGCCAGCAGCTTGACACCAACCTACGAGCAGTACTTC.

The rearrangement links TRBV7-2 to TRBJ1-2; 9 positions match TRBD1. The CDR3 runs to 15 residues. The V segment lost 1 base and the J segment 5 bases; nucleotides outside the gene matches: 5. Germline-derived CDR1 and CDR2 are SGHTA and FQGNSA. The CDR3 reads CASSLGPGQGYGYTF. The CDR3, as DNA: TGTGCCAGCAGCTTAGGTCCCGGACAGGGGTATGGCTACACCTTC.

V gene TRBV19 combines with J gene TRBJ2-3, with 11 bases matching TRBD2. V dropped 6 bases and J dropped 1; count of bases not matched to a gene: 15. The CDR3 is 19 residues long. CDR1 LNHDA and CDR2 SQIVND come from the germline V gene (reference sequence). The CDR3 bases are TGTGCCAGTAGCAGTCCCAGCCTAGCGGGGGGCCGGGGCACAGATACGCAGTATTTT. It translates to CASSSPSLAGGRGTDTQYF.

This clone showed up just a few times. V and J are TRBV19 and TRBJ2-3; D is possibly TRBD1 (6 bases). Germline V CDR1 and CDR2: LNHDA, SQIVND (reference sequence). CDR3 length: 13 residues. The ends were cut back, 6 bases at V and 3 bases at J, with 10 bases in the middle. The CDR3 nucleotides are TGTGCCAGTAGCGAAACAGGGACAGATACGCAGTATTTT. It codes for CASSETGTDTQYF.

The table lists this clone with a count of one. V usage is TRBV18 and J usage is TRBJ1-1; TRBD1 matches at 9 bases. CDR1 is KGHSH and CDR2 is LQKENI in the germline V gene. V lost 3 bases to trimming and J lost 11 bases; unmatched junction nucleotides: 16. This CDR3 region has 16 residues. The CDR3 loop is CASSPNSGTGSTKAFF. The CDR3 nucleotides are TGTGCCAGCTCACCTAACTCCGGGACAGGGAGCACCAAGGCTTTCTTT.

The chain employs TRBV29-1 and TRBJ2-5; possible D gene TRBD2, 5 bases. The CDR3 covers 11 residues. Trimming shortened V by 4 bases and J by 5 bases, and 8 bases separated the two germline ends. Germline CDR1 and CDR2: SQVTM and ANQGSEA. The CDR3 reads CSVAGLETQYF. In DNA form, the CDR3 reads TGCAGCGTTGCCGGACTGGAGACCCAGTACTTC.

The V and J genes are TRBV7-2 and TRBJ2-3; D possibly corresponds to TRBD2 (6 bases). CDR3 length: 12 amino acids. V lost 8 bases and J 3 bases, leaving 9 bases between the germline ends. Germline-derived CDR1 and CDR2 are SGHTA and FQGNSA. The CDR3 DNA reads TGTGCCAGCCGGGGGATAACAGATACGCAGTATTTT. Amino acid sequence: CASRGITDTQYF.

This clone was recorded a few times. The CDR3 bases are TGTGCCTGGAGTGGGACTAGCGGTTGGGCTTCAGATACGCAGTATTTT. This translates into CAWSGTSGWASDTQYF. The rearrangement uses TRBV30 and TRBJ2-3, with TRBD2 matching 10 bases. This CDR3 is 16 amino acids long. Losses at the gene ends were 1 base for V and 4 bases for J; bases not matched to a gene: 8. Germline V gene sequence: CDR1 GTSNPN, CDR2 SVGIG (reference sequence).

V gene TRBV27 combines with J gene TRBJ2-3; perhaps TRBD1 as D (6 bases). The germline V and J ends were trimmed by 3 bases and 3 bases, with 10 bases remaining between them. CDR3 length: 14 residues. The germline gives CDR1 MNHEY, CDR2 SMNVEV (reference sequence). In nucleotides, the CDR3 is TGTGCCAGCAGTTTCCCAGGACAGACAGATACGCAGTATTTT. Translated: CASSFPGQTDTQYF.

The chain is built from TRBV7-2 and TRBJ2-5; 11 positions match TRBD1. Germline assignment: CDR1 SGHTA and CDR2 FQGNSA. CDR3 length: 17 amino acids. Trimming cost V 0 bases and J 6 bases; bases outside gene matches: 9. CDR3 amino acids: CASSLAPGQGAGKTQYF. Here the CDR3 DNA reads TGTGCCAGCAGCTTAGCCCCCGGACAGGGGGCTGGGAAGACCCAGTACTTC.

This clone was counted a single time. The chain recombines TRBV4-2 with TRBJ1-4; TRBD1 matches at 7 bases. This CDR3 is built from 19 residues. Germline lookup yields CDR1 LGHNA and CDR2 YNFKEQ. J lost 6 bases, V lost 2 bases, and 18 bases had no gene match. CDR3 coding DNA: TGTGCCAGCAGCCAACCCCTGGGGGCGGTTGGTACAGGGGATGAAAAACTGTTTTTT. Amino acid sequence: CASSQPLGAVGTGDEKLFF.

The chain joins TRBV9 to TRBJ2-5; 7 positions agree with TRBD2. The V and J ends lost 0 bases and 4 bases, in that order; junction bases with no gene match: 6. Germline CDR1 and CDR2: SGDLS and YYNGEE. The CDR3 sequence is 15 residues long. The chain's CDR3 is CASSVGGGSGETQYF. The CDR3 region has the DNA TGTGCCAGCAGCGTAGGCGGGGGAAGTGGAGAGACCCAGTACTTC.

In this sample, this clone turned up once. The chain uses TRBV5-6 and TRBJ1-6, with TRBD1 identical over 12 bases. Looked up from germline, CDR1 is SGHDT and CDR2 is YYEEEE. The CDR3 has 16 residues. V lost 3 bases, J lost 7 bases, and 5 bases stayed unmatched. CDR3 sequence: CASSSGTGGVNSPLHF. DNA of the CDR3: TGTGCCAGCAGCTCCGGGACAGGGGGCGTCAATTCACCCCTCCACTTT.

V usage is TRBV6-4 and J usage is TRBJ2-1; maybe TRBD2 (5 bases). In germline, CDR1 is MRHNA, CDR2 SNTAGT. The CDR3 contains 15 residues. Trimming removed 0 bases at V and 4 bases at J, with 10 bases between. Here the CDR3 reads CASSDSSAGYNEQFF. In DNA, the CDR3 is TGTGCCAGCAGTGACTCGAGCGCGGGTTACAATGAGCAGTTCTTC.

The chain couples TRBV29-1 to TRBJ1-2; the D gene is possibly TRBD1 (5 bases). Trimming removed 4 bases from V and 0 bases from J, with 9 bases in between. The CDR3 is made up of 13 amino acids. CDR1 and CDR2 (germline): SQVTM, ANQGSEA. CDR3 bases: TGCAGCGTTGCCGGACACTCTAACTATGGCTACACCTTC. As protein: CSVAGHSNYGYTF. The variable domain in full, completed from reference TRBV29-1 and TRBJ1-2, reads SAVISQKPSRDICQRGTSLTIQCQVDSQVTMMFWYRQQPGQSLTLIATANQGSEATYESGFVIDKFPISRPNLTFSTLTVSNMSPEDSSIYLCSVAGHSNYGYTFGSGTRLTVV.

This chain links TRBV21-1 with TRBJ1-2. TRBV21-1 is listed as a pseudogene. The CDR3 sequence is 13 residues long. CDR3 sequence: CASSLLSGYGYTF. CDR3 DNA: TGTGCCAGCAGCCTATTATCGGGCTATGGCTACACCTTC.

This clone was detected a few times. This chain joins TRBV5-1 and TRBJ2-5; D gene unclear. The J call is doubtful: the DNA matches TRBJ2-7 better. In germline, CDR1 is SGHRS, CDR2 YFSETQ. The CDR3 has 14 residues. The CDR3 sequence: CASSPVTAPYEQYF. As DNA, the CDR3 is TGCGCCAGCAGCCCCGTAACAGCCCCCTACGAGCAGTACTTC.

The V and J genes are TRBV19 and TRBJ2-7, with D possibly TRBD2 on 6 matching bases. This CDR3 is 15 amino acids long. CDR1 is LNHDA, CDR2 SQIVND, per germline (reference sequence). V gave up 0 bases and J gave up 1 base, with 10 bases separating them. The CDR3 bases are TGTGCCAGTAGTATAGAGGCGGGGAGGTCCTACGAGCAGTACTTC. Translated, it gives CASSIEAGRSYEQYF.

The CDR3 sequence is CASSPQGYPNQPQHF. The CDR3 DNA sequence: TGTGCCAGCAGTCCACAGGGTTACCCCAATCAGCCCCAGCATTTT. The rearrangement joins TRBV27 to TRBJ1-5, with TRBD1 as a possible D gene (6 bases). The CDR3 is made up of 15 amino acids. V lost 5 bases to trimming and J lost 3 bases, with 14 bases between them. CDR1 is MNHEY and CDR2 is SMNVEV in the germline V gene (reference sequence).

This clone was observed many times. The V call is TRBV6-4, the J call TRBJ2-1; 16 bases align to TRBD2. From germline, CDR1 is MRHNA and CDR2 SNTAGT. With V trimmed by 3 bases and J by 8 bases, 4 bases remained unmatched. The CDR3 has 16 residues. The CDR3 DNA follows: TGTGCCAGCAGTGAAGGGACTAGCGGGGGGGCCGATGAGCAGTTCTTC. Amino acid sequence: CASSEGTSGGADEQFF.

The rearrangement links TRBV10-3 to TRBJ2-1; 11 bases align to TRBD2. Trimming cost V 6 bases and J 5 bases; bases outside gene matches: 9. The CDR3 contains 16 residues. Germline V gives CDR1 ENHRY, CDR2 SYGVKD. DNA for the CDR3: TGTGCCATCAGAGACCTTGGACTAGCGGGTAACAATGAGCAGTTCTTC. Protein product: CAIRDLGLAGNNEQFF.

The chain has TRBV7-8 and TRBJ1-2; tentative D call: TRBD1 (6 bases). Germline lookup yields CDR1 SGHVS and CDR2 FQNEAQ. The CDR3 contains 15 residues. Trimming removed 4 bases at V and 2 bases at J, with 14 bases between. The CDR3 DNA is TGTGCCAGCAGCTCCCGACAGGCTACCAACTATGGCTACACCTTC. It translates to CASSSRQATNYGYTF.

The gene calls are TRBV6-5 and TRBJ1-2; a possible D gene is TRBD1 (6 bases). The CDR3 length is 11 residues. Germline CDR1 is MNHEY and CDR2 is SVGAGI. Trimming took 4 bases from V and 8 from J, leaving 8 bases between them. CDR3 residues: CASSSQGGYTF. DNA of the CDR3: TGTGCCAGCAGTTCCCAGGGGGGCTACACCTTC.

V and J are TRBV4-1 and TRBJ1-4; the D gene is possibly TRBD1 (6 bases). Trimming took 4 bases from V and 3 from J, leaving 9 bases between them. Germline assignment: CDR1 MGHRA and CDR2 YSYEKL. This CDR3 is built from 14 residues. The CDR3 DNA follows: TGCGCCAGCAGCCTTCAGGGGTCTAATGAAAAACTGTTTTTT. It yields the protein CASSLQGSNEKLFF.

This sequence joins TRBV6-5 and TRBJ1-1; no reliable D call. The CDR3 runs to 13 residues. Germline V gene data show CDR1 as MNHEY and CDR2 as SVGAGI. Trimming shortened V by 6 bases and J by 0 bases, and 8 bases separated the two germline ends. CDR3 DNA: TGTGCCAGCAGAGAGAGGGTGAACACTGAAGCTTTCTTT. Encoded protein: CASRERVNTEAFF.

This clone came up once. The CDR3, as DNA: TGTGCCAGCAGCCAAGATCGGCACAGGGACACCGGGGAGCTGTTTTTT. Amino acids: CASSQDRHRDTGELFF. J is TRBJ2-2 and V is TRBV4-2; D might be TRBD1 (6 bases). Trimming removed 0 bases at V and 3 bases at J, with 11 bases between. Germline V CDR1 and CDR2: LGHNA, YNFKEQ. The CDR3 is 16 amino acids.

The CDR3 DNA sequence: TGTGCCTGGAGTACAGAGAGCTCTGGAAACACCATATATTTT. It codes for CAWSTESSGNTIYF. This chain uses TRBV30 with TRBJ1-3; D is uncertain. The CDR3 covers 14 residues. V dropped 2 bases and J dropped 0 bases, with 8 bases sitting between them. The germline CDR1 and CDR2 sequences are GTSNPN and SVGIG (reference sequence).

J is TRBJ2-7 and V is TRBV28; 9 bases agree with TRBD2. V lost 1 base, J lost 4 bases, and 17 bases stayed unmatched. Per germline, CDR1 MDHEN and CDR2 SYDVKM. CDR3 length: 19 amino acids. CDR3 coding DNA: TGTGCCAGCAGTTTATACTCCGGGACTAGCAGGGGGAGGAGGTACGAGCAGTACTTC. As protein: CASSLYSGTSRGRRYEQYF.

This clone is a singleton in its sample. The chain uses TRBV7-2 and TRBJ1-4; the match to TRBD1 covers 9 bases. Trimming at V came to 4 bases and at J to 7 bases, leaving 1 base not matched to a gene. CDR1 is SGHTA and CDR2 is FQGNSA in the germline V gene. The CDR3 runs 13 residues. CDR3 DNA: TGTGCCAGCAGCTGGGACAGGGCTGAAAAACTGTTTTTT. Protein: CASSWDRAEKLFF.

The chain is built from TRBV6-5 and TRBJ1-6, with a possible D match to TRBD1 (5 bases). Germline V gene sequence: CDR1 MNHEY, CDR2 SVGAGI. CDR3 size: 13 residues. The V end was cut by 0 bases, the J end by 9 bases, with 6 bases between. CDR3 bases: TGTGCCAGCAGTTACTCCAGGGCTTCACCCCTCCACTTT. It specifies CASSYSRASPLHF.